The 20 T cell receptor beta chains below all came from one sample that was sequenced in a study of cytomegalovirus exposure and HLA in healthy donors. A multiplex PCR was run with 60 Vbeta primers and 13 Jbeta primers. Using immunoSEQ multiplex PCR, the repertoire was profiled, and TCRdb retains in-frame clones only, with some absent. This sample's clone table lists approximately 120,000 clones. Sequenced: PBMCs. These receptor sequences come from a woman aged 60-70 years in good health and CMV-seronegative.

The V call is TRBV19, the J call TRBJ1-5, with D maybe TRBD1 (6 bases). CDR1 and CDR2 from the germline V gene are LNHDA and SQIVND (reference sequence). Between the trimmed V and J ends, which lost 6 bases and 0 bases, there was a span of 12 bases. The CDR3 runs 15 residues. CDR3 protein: CASRTGHHSNQPQHF. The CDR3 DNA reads TGTGCCAGTAGGACGGGACACCATAGCAATCAGCCCCAGCATTTT.

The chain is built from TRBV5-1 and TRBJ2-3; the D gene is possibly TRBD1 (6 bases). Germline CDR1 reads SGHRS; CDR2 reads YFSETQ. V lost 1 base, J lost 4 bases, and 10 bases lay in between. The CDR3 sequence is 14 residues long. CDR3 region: CASSLTGMPDTQYF. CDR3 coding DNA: TGCGCCAGCAGCTTGACAGGGATGCCAGATACGCAGTATTTT.

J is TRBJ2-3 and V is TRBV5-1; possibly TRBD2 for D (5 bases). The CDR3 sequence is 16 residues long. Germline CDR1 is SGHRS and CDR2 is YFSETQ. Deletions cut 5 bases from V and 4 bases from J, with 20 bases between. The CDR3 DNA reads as TGCGCCAGCAGGACCTCTAGCACATCCTCGGCAGATACGCAGTATTTT. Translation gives CASRTSSTSSADTQYF.

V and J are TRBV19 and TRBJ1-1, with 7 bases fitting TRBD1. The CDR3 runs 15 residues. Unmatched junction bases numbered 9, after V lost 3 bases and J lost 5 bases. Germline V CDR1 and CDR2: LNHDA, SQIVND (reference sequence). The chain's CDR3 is CASSIGTAVRTEAFF. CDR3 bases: TGTGCCAGTAGTATTGGGACAGCGGTAAGGACTGAAGCTTTCTTT.

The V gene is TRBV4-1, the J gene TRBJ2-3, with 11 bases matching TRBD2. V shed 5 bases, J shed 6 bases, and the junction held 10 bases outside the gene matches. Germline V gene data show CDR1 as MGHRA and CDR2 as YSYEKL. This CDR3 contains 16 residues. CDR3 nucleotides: TGCGCCAGCAGCTCCCCGACTAGCGGGAAGAGGGATACGCAGTATTTT. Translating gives CASSSPTSGKRDTQYF.

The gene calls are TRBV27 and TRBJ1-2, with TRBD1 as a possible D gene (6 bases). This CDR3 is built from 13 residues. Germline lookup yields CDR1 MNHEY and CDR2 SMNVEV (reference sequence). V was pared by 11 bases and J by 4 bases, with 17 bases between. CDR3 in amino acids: CAGVGQLIYGYTF. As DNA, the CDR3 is TGTGCCGGAGTCGGACAGCTAATCTATGGCTACACCTTC.

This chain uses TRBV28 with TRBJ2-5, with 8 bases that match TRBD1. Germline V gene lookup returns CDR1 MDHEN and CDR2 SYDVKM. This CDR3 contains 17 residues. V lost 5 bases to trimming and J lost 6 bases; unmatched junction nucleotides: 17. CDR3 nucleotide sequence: TGTGCCAGCAGTCCCAGTCAGGGGGCCTTCCGTGCGAAGACCCAGTACTTC. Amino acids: CASSPSQGAFRAKTQYF.

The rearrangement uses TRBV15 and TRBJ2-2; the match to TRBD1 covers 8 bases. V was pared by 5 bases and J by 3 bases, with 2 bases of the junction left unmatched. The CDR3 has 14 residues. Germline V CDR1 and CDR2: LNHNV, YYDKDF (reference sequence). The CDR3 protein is CATSLTGDTGELFF. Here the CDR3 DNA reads TGTGCCACCAGCTTGACAGGGGACACCGGGGAGCTGTTTTTT.

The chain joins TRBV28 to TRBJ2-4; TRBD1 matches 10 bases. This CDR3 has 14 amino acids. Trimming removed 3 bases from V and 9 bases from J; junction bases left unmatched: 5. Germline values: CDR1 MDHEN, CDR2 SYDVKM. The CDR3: CASSFGTGDGIQYF. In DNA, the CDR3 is TGTGCCAGCAGTTTCGGGACAGGGGACGGCATTCAGTACTTC.

Written as DNA, the CDR3 is TGTGCCAGTCGCTACGGAAGGGACAGGGGGCGAAGCAATCAGCCCCAGCATTTT. Amino acids: CASRYGRDRGRSNQPQHF. The rearrangement links TRBV2 to TRBJ1-5; 12 nucleotides match TRBD1. CDR1 and CDR2 from the germline V gene are SNHLY and FYNNEI. V was pared by 9 bases and J by 1 base, with 13 bases of the junction left unmatched. The CDR3 is 18 amino acids.

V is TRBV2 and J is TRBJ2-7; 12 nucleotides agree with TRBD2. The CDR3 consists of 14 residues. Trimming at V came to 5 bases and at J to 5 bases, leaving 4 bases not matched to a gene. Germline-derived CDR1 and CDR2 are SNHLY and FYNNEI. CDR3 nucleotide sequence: TGTGCCAGCAGTTCTAGCGGGGGGGCTCACGAGCAGTACTTC. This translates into CASSSSGGAHEQYF. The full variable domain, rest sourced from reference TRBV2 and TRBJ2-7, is EPEVTQTPSHQVTQMGQEVILRCVPISNHLYFYWYRQILGQKVEFLVSFYNNEISEKSEIFDDQFSVERPDGSNFTLKIRSTKLEDSAMYFCASSSSGGAHEQYFGPGTRLTVT.

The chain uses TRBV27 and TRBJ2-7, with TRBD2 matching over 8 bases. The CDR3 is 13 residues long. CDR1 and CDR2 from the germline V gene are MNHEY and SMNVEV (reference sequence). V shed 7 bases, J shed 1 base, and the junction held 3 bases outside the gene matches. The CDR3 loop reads CASKGLGSYEQYF. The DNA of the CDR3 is TGTGCCAGCAAGGGACTAGGATCCTACGAGCAGTACTTC.

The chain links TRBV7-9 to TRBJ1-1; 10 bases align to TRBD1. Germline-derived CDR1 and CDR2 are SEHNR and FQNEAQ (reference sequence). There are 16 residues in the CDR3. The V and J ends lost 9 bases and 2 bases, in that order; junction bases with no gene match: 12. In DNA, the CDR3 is TGTGCCAGTGGGACAGGGGACGTATTTCCCAACACTGAAGCTTTCTTT. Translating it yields CASGTGDVFPNTEAFF.

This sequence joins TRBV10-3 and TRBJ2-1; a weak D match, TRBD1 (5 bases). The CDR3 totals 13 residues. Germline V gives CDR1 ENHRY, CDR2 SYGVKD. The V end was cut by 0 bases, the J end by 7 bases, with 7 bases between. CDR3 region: CAISESGDNEQFF. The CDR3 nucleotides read TGTGCCATCAGTGAGTCAGGGGATAATGAGCAGTTCTTC.

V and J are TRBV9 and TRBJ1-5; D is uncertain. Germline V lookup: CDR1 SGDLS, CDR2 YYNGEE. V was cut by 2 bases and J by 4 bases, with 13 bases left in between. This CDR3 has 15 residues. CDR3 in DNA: TGTGCCAGCAGCGTCTTACATGGAGGTAATCAGCCCCAGCATTTT. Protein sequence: CASSVLHGGNQPQHF.

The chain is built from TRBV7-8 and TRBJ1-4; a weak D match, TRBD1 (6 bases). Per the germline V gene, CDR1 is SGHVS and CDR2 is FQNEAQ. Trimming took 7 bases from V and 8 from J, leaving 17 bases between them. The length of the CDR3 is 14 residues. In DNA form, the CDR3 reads TGTGCCAGCACCCCCCTGGGGGGGGCCGAAAAACTGTTTTTT. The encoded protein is CASTPLGGAEKLFF.

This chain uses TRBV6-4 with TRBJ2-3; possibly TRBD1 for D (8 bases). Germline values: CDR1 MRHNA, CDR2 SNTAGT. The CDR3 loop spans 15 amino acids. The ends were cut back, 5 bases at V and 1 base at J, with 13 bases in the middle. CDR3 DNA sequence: TGTGCCAGCAGTCTACAGGGGGGGGGCACAGATACGCAGTATTTT. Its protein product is CASSLQGGGTDTQYF.

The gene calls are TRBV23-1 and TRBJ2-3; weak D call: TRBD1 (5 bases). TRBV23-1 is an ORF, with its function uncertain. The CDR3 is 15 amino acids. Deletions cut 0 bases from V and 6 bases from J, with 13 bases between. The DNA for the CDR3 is TGCGCCAGCAGTCAATCGGGGCAGGGCGAGGATACGCAGTATTTT. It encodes CASSQSGQGEDTQYF.

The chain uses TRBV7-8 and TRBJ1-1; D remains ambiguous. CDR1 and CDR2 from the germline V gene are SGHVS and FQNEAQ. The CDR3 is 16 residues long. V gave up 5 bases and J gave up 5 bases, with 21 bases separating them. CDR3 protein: CASSHKTRGLRTEAFF. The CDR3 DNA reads TGTGCCAGCAGCCACAAGACGCGGGGTTTGAGGACTGAAGCTTTCTTT. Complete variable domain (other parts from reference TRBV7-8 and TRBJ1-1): GAGVSQSPRYKVAKRGQDVALRCDPISGHVSLFWYQQALGQGPEFLTYFQNEAQLDKSGLPSDRFFAERPEGSVSTLKIQRTQQEDSAVYLCASSHKTRGLRTEAFFGQGTRLTVV.

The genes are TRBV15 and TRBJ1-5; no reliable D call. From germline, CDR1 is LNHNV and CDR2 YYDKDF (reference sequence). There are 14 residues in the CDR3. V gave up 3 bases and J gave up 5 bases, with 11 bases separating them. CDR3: CATSSWGVHQPQHF. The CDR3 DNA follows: TGTGCCACCAGCAGCTGGGGAGTGCATCAGCCCCAGCATTTT.